The rows below give T cell receptor beta chains drawn from one sample of a study of blood T cell repertoires in COVID-19. Only in-frame clones appear in the TCRdb table, and some are missing; sequencing was by immunoSEQ multiplex PCR. The table includes under 150,000 clones, roughly 90% detected once. The sequencing input was peripheral blood. The source of these receptors is a man in his 70s with active COVID-19. Each CDR3 is given with its conserved first and last residue. D genes are given only for firm matches. Size tells how often a clone was seen (once, few, many) or the class of an expanded clone, and some rows leave it out.

NA TRBJ1-5 NA TRBV28 CASSTPVGTSNQPQHF TGTGCCAGCAGTACCCCCGTGGGCACTAGCAATCAGCCCCAGCATTTT
NA TRBJ2-1 TRBD2 TRBV19 CASLAGDYNEQFF TGTGCCTCACTAGCGGGGGATTACAATGAGCAGTTCTTC
NA TRBJ2-1 NA TRBV10-3 CAISVGENEQFF TGTGCCATCAGTGTAGGGGAAAATGAGCAGTTCTTC
NA TRBJ1-1 TRBD1 TRBV3-1/TRBV3-2 CASSQVGQGALGEAFF TGTGCCAGCAGCCAAGTCGGACAGGGGGCGCTCGGTGAAGCTTTCTTT
NA TRBJ2-5 NA TRBV29-1 CSGRLGQETQYF TGCAGCGGCCGACTAGGACAAGAGACCCAGTACTTC
once TRBJ1-2 NA TRBV28 CASSPPGGGYGYTF TGTGCCAGCAGTCCCCCGGGGGGTGGCTATGGCTACACCTTC
NA TRBJ2-1 TRBD1 TRBV5-6 CASSFGTGGHEQFF TGTGCCAGCAGCTTCGGGACAGGGGGCCATGAGCAGTTCTTC
NA TRBJ1-5 TRBD1 TRBV29-1 CSVGLGTGKSSNQPQHF TGCAGCGTTGGTTTGGGGACAGGGAAGAGTAGCAATCAGCCCCAGCATTTT
NA TRBJ2-7 TRBD2 TRBV28 CASRSFSGRAEQYF TGTGCCAGCAGGTCATTTAGCGGGAGGGCTGAGCAGTACTTC
NA TRBJ2-5 NA TRBV11-2 CASSSYGMPETQYF TGTGCCAGCAGCAGCTACGGGATGCCGGAGACCCAGTACTTC
NA TRBJ1-2 NA TRBV7-9 CASTDGDLTGDGYTF TGTGCCAGCACCGATGGGGACCTCACGGGGGATGGCTACACCTTC
few TRBJ1-6 TRBD1 TRBV19 CASGWGQANSPLHF TGTGCCAGTGGATGGGGACAGGCAAATTCACCCCTCCACTTT
NA TRBJ2-3 TRBD2 TRBV19 CASSTTSGNTDTQYF TGTGCCAGTAGTACGACTAGCGGGAACACAGATACGCAGTATTTT
NA TRBJ2-1 NA TRBV5-1 CASSFRAGTYNEQFF TGCGCCAGCAGCTTCAGGGCGGGAACCTACAATGAGCAGTTCTTC
NA TRBJ2-7 NA TRBV30 CAWSTPWWARGTYEQYF TGTGCCTGGAGTACTCCTTGGTGGGCTAGGGGAACCTACGAGCAGTACTTC
NA TRBJ2-1 TRBD1 TRBV6-5 CASRTGTGGGPQQFF TGTGCCAGCAGAACCGGGACAGGGGGCGGTCCTCAGCAGTTCTTC
NA TRBJ1-2 NA TRBV7-9 CASSSTGTTYGYTF TGTGCCAGCAGTTCAACAGGGACTACATATGGCTACACCTTC
NA TRBJ2-7 TRBD2 TRBV27 CASPGTSGGRTYEQYF TGTGCCAGCCCCGGGACTAGCGGGGGGAGGACCTACGAGCAGTACTTC
NA TRBJ2-7 NA TRBV7-2 CASSLGGRTPTNEQYF TGTGCCAGCAGCTTAGGAGGGAGGACTCCTACTAACGAGCAGTACTTC
NA TRBJ1-1 NA TRBV27 CASSYSLDKRTFF TGTGCCAGCAGTTACTCTCTGGACAAGCGAACTTTCTTT
NA TRBJ1-2 NA TRBV18 CASSPAANYGYTF TGTGCCAGCTCACCGGCAGCTAACTATGGCTACACCTTC
once TRBJ2-7 TRBD2 TRBV7-2 CASSLGGTSGRAHEQYF TGTGCCAGCAGCTTAGGGGGGACTAGCGGGAGGGCCCACGAGCAGTACTTC
NA TRBJ1-1 TRBD1 TRBV20-1 CSARTGLGAFF TGCAGTGCTAGGACAGGGCTCGGAGCTTTCTTT
few TRBJ2-7 NA TRBV7-8 CASSLRQVPTKQYF TGTGCCAGCAGCTTAAGGCAGGTCCCTACGAAGCAGTACTTC
NA TRBJ1-4 NA TRBV27 CASRLGQLNEKLFF TGTGCCAGCAGACTAGGACAGCTTAATGAAAAACTGTTTTTT
NA TRBJ1-1 NA TRBV28 CASSSRETEAFF TGTGCCAGCAGTTCTCGGGAGACTGAAGCTTTCTTT
NA TRBJ2-6 TRBD1 TRBV3-1/TRBV3-2 CASSWDSHSGANVLTF TGTGCCAGCAGCTGGGACAGCCACTCTGGGGCCAACGTCCTGACTTTC
NA TRBJ1-6 NA TRBV3-1/TRBV3-2 CASSQDRGYNSPLHF TGTGCCAGCAGCCAAGATAGAGGGTACAATTCACCCCTCCACTTT
NA TRBJ2-3 TRBD2 TRBV7-3 CASSLGRETDTQYF TGTGCCAGCAGCTTAGGGCGGGAGACAGATACGCAGTATTTT